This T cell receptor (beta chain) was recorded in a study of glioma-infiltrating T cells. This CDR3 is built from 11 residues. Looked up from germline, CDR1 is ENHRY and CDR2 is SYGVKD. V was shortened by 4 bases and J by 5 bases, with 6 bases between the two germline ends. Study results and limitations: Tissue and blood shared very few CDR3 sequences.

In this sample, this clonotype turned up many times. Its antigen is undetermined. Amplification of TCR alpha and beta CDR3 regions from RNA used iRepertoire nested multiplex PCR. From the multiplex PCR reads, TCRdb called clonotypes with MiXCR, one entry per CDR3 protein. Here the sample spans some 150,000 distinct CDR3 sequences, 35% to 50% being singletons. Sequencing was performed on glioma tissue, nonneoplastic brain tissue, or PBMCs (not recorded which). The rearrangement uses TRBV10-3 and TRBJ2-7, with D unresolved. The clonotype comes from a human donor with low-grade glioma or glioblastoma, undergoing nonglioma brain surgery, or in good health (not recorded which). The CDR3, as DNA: TGTGCCATCAGTGGGGCAGACGAGCAGTACTTC. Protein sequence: CAISGADEQYF.